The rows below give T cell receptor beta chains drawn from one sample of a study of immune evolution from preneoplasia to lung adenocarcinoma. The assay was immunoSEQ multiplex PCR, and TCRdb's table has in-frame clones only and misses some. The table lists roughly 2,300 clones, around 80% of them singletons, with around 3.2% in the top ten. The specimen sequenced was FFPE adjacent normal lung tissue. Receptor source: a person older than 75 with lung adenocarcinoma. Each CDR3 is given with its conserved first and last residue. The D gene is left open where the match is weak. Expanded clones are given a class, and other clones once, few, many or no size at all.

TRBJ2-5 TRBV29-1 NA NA TGCAGCTCCGGGACAACCAACCAAGAGACCCAGTACTTC CSSGTTNQETQYF
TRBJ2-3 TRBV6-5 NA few TGTGCCAGCAGGAACCGGGACACCAACACAGATACGCAGTATTTT CASRNRDTNTDTQYF
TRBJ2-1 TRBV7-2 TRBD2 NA TGTGCCAGCAGCGTCGAAACGGGACTAGCGGTTTACAATGAGCAGTTCTTC CASSVETGLAVYNEQFF
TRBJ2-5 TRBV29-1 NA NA TGCAGCGCGGACACTCTGATGGGAGAGACCCAGTACTTC CSADTLMGETQYF
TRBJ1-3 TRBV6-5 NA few TGTGCCAGCAAGAAGGAGTACCGGGTAAACACCATATATTTT CASKKEYRVNTIYF
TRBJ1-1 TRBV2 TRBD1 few TGTGCCAGCACTCCGACAGGGGTGAACACTGAAGCTTTCTTT CASTPTGVNTEAFF
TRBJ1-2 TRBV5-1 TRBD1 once TGCGCCAGCAGGACCGGAGGGACAGAATATGGCTACACCTTC CASRTGGTEYGYTF
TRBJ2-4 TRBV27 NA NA TGTGCCAGCAGCCCCTTGGGGTATAGCGAAAACATTCAGTACTTC CASSPLGYSENIQYF
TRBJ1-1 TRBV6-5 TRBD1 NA TGTGCCAGCAGATCCCAGGGGGCGAACACTGAAGCTTTCTTT CASRSQGANTEAFF
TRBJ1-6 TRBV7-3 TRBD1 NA TGTGCCAGCAGCCCAGGGGGTGAGGCACCCCTCCACTTT CASSPGGEAPLHF
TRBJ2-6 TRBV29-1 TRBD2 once TGCAGCGTTGATGCTAGCGGGAGTACTGGGGCCAACGTCCTGACTTTC CSVDASGSTGANVLTF
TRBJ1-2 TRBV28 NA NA TGTGCCAGCAGCTCCCGGAGACCAGATTTTAACTATGGCTACACCTTC CASSSRRPDFNYGYTF
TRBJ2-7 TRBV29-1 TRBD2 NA TGCAGCGTTGAGGGGCGGGAGGACTACGAGCAGTACTTC CSVEGREDYEQYF
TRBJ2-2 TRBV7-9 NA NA TGTGCCAGCAGCTTAGACGGGGGTATCGGGGAGCTGTTTTTT CASSLDGGIGELFF